This T cell receptor (beta chain) derives from a study of OX40 agonist ivuxolimab in advanced cancers. Study summary: Three dose-escalation patients had partial responses: one with hepatocellular carcinoma and two with cutaneous melanoma.

TCRdb keeps only in-frame clones here, not all; method: immunoSEQ multiplex PCR. The sample gives around 50,000 clones, over 70% of which show up once; roughly 3% is in the top ten. V was clipped by 6 bases and J by 4 bases; unmatched bases: 4. There are 14 residues in the CDR3. CDR1 is MDHEN, CDR2 SYDVKM, per germline. The V call is TRBV28, the J call TRBJ2-7, with 12 bases aligning to TRBD1. This TCR derives from an adult with an advanced solid tumor such as melanoma, head and neck, liver or kidney cancer. The sequencing here drew on CD4+ or CD8+ T cells sorted from blood, taken in a trial of the OX40 agonist ivuxolimab. CDR3 region: CASRGTGGLYEQYF. The DNA of the CDR3 is TGTGCCAGCAGGGGGACAGGGGGCTTATACGAGCAGTACTTC.